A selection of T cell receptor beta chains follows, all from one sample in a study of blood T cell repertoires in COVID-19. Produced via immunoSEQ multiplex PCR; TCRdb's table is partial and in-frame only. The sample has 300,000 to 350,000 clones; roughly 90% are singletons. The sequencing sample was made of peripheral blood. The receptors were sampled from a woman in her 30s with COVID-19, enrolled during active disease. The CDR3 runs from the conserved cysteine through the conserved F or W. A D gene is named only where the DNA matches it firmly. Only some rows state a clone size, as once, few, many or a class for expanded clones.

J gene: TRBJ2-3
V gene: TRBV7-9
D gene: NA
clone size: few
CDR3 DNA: TGTGCCAGCAGCTCCCACTTAGCGCTGCGCAACACAGATACGCAGTATTTT
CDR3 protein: CASSSHLALRNTDTQYF

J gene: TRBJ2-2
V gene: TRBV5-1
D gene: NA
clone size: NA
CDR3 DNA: TGCGCCAGCAGCGTTGGGACTCCCGGGGAGCTGTTTTTT
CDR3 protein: CASSVGTPGELFF

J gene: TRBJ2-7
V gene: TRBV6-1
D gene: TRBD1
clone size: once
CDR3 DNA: TGTGCCAGCAGTGTCAGGGGACAGCTCAGCTCCTACGAGCAGTACTTC
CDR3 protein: CASSVRGQLSSYEQYF

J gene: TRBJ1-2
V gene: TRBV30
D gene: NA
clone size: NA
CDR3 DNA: TGTGCCTGGAGTGAGGGCAGGGCTAACTATGGCTACACCTTC
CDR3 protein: CAWSEGRANYGYTF

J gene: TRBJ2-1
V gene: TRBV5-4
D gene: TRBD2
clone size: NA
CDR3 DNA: TGTGCCAGCAGTTTGGGGGGGAGGAATGAGCAGTTCTTC
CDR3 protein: CASSLGGRNEQFF

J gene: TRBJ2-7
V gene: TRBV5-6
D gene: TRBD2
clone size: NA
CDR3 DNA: TGTGCCAGCAGCCTTGGACTAGCGGGAGTTTCGGGTTACGAGCAGTACTTC
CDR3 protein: CASSLGLAGVSGYEQYF

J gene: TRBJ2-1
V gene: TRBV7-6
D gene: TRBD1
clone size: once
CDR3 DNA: TGTGCCAGCAGCTTGAGGGGACAGGGGGCGATTAGCTCCTACAATGAGCAGTTCTTC
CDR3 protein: CASSLRGQGAISSYNEQFF

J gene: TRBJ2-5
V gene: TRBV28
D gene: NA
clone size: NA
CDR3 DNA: TGTGCCAGCAGTTCCGGGGGGCTAGAGACCCAGTACTTC
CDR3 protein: CASSSGGLETQYF

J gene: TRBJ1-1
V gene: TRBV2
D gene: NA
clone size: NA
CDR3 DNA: TGTGCCAGCTCCGGGATTAGGACGAACACTGAAGCTTTCTTT
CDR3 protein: CASSGIRTNTEAFF

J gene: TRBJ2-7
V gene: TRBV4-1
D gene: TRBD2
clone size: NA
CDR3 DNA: TGCGCCAGCAGCCACCCGGGACTAGCGGACTACGAGCAGTACTTC
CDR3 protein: CASSHPGLADYEQYF